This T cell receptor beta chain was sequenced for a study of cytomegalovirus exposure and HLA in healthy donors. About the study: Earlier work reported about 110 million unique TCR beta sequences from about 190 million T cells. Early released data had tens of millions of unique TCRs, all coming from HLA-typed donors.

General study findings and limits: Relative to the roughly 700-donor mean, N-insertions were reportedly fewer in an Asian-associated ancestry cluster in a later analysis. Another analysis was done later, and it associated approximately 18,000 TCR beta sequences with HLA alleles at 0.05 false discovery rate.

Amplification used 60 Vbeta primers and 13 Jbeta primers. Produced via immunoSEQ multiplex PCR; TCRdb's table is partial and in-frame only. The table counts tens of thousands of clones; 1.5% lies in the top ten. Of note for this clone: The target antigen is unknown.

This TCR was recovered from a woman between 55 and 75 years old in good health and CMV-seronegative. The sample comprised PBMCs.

CDR3 sequence (DNA): TGTGCCAGCAGCTCGGGACAGGTAGTTAGTCAGCCCCAGCATTTT. As protein: CASSSGQVVSQPQHF. The V call is TRBV7-8, the J call TRBJ1-5; TRBD1 agrees at 8 bases. V was pared by 4 bases and J by 6 bases, with 8 bases of the junction left unmatched. CDR3 length equals 15 residues. Looked up from germline, CDR1 is SGHVS and CDR2 is FQNEAQ.